One and the same sample provided the 27 T cell receptor beta chains below, sequenced in a study of blood T cell repertoires in COVID-19. Method: immunoSEQ multiplex PCR; TCRdb's copy keeps in-frame clones and lacks some. The table lists about 220,000 clones, 70% to 90% of them singletons, with around 3.5% in the top ten. Sequencing input: PBMCs or T cells enriched from blood (not recorded which). Receptors originate from a woman aged 40 to 50 with acute COVID-19.

The V and J genes are TRBV6-5 and TRBJ2-1; 8 nucleotides line up with TRBD2. With 2 bases clipped from V and 10 bases from J, the junction kept 13 bases outside the gene matches. Germline CDR1 is MNHEY and CDR2 is SVGAGI. The CDR3 runs 16 residues. CDR3 amino acids: CASSYTSGGKRKEQFF. The CDR3 DNA reads as TGTGCCAGCAGTTACACTTCGGGGGGGAAGAGAAAAGAGCAGTTCTTC.

The CDR3 protein is CASSFDGRGSNSPLHF. The CDR3 nucleotides are TGTGCCAGCAGCTTTGATGGTAGGGGGAGTAATTCACCCCTCCACTTT. V is TRBV7-3 and J is TRBJ1-6; D may be TRBD1 (6 bases). The CDR3 totals 16 residues. Germline V lookup: CDR1 SGHTA, CDR2 FQGTGA. Deletions cut 3 bases from V and 6 bases from J, with 15 bases between.

The rearrangement links TRBV6-5 to TRBJ1-2; 7 bases map to TRBD1. CDR1 is MNHEY, CDR2 SVGAGI, per germline. The CDR3 covers 13 residues. V shed 7 bases and J 5 bases; nucleotides not matched to a gene: 7. The CDR3 DNA reads as TGTGCCAGCAACGACAGGGTAGTGTATGGCTACACCTTC. Translation gives CASNDRVVYGYTF.

The rearrangement joins TRBV4-3 to TRBJ2-4; D remains ambiguous. Trimming took 3 bases from V and 2 from J, leaving 14 bases between them. The length of the CDR3 is 16 residues. CDR1 and CDR2 (germline): LGHNA, YSLEER. The CDR3 here is CASSHDLHTTKNIQYF. The CDR3, as DNA: TGCGCCAGCAGCCACGATCTCCATACAACCAAAAACATTCAGTACTTC.

J is TRBJ2-2 and V is TRBV19; 10 bases match TRBD1. V lost 9 bases and J lost 6; bases outside the gene matches: 16. Germline loops: CDR1 LNHDA, CDR2 SQIVND (reference sequence). CDR3 size: 17 residues. CDR3 DNA sequence: TGTGCCAGCCGCAAAGGTCTAGGACAGGGGGAGGCCGGGGAGCTGTTTTTT. Translated, it gives CASRKGLGQGEAGELFF.

CDR3 in amino acids: CASSFSTGPYGYTF. The CDR3 DNA follows: TGCGCCAGCAGCTTCAGTACAGGGCCCTATGGCTACACCTTC. The chain combines TRBV5-1 with TRBJ1-2; D possibly corresponds to TRBD1 (6 bases). Germline V gene data show CDR1 as SGHRS and CDR2 as YFSETQ. The length of the CDR3 is 14 residues. V lost 2 bases and J lost 4, with 12 bases in between.

The gene calls are TRBV18 and TRBJ1-4; D not certain. In germline, CDR1 is KGHSH, CDR2 LQKENI. Trimming stripped 3 bases from V and 0 bases from J, with 8 bases between. The CDR3 has 15 residues. The CDR3 reads CASSPPGATNEKLFF. The CDR3 bases are TGTGCCAGCTCACCTCCGGGTGCAACTAATGAAAAACTGTTTTTT.

The rearrangement joins TRBV19 to TRBJ2-5; D is possibly TRBD1 (5 bases). From germline, CDR1 is LNHDA and CDR2 SQIVND (reference sequence). This CDR3 comprises 16 residues. Trimming cost V 4 bases and J 0 bases, with 15 bases left between them. Here the CDR3 DNA reads TGTGCCAGTAGTAAAAGGGGAATCCTGGACCAAGAGACCCAGTACTTC. Encoded protein: CASSKRGILDQETQYF.

The chain recombines TRBV5-1 with TRBJ1-2; 7 bases align to TRBD1. The germline V gene has CDR1 SGHRS and CDR2 YFSETQ. This CDR3 has 16 residues. The junction had 6 bases not matched to a gene; V was cut back by 0 bases and J by 1 base. The CDR3 region has the DNA TGCGCCAGCAGCTTGGATGGACAGGACGGTAACTATGGCTACACCTTC. It encodes CASSLDGQDGNYGYTF.

This clone is a singleton in its sample. The chain carries TRBV7-9 and TRBJ1-5; D may be TRBD1 (5 bases). V lost 3 bases and J 4 bases, leaving 10 bases between the germline ends. The germline V gene has CDR1 SEHNR and CDR2 FQNEAQ (reference sequence). CDR3 length: 14 amino acids. The CDR3 sequence is CASSFTGINQPQHF. As DNA, the CDR3 is TGTGCCAGCAGCTTTACAGGAATAAATCAGCCCCAGCATTTT.

This chain uses TRBV4-3 with TRBJ2-1; TRBD2 aligns across 7 bases. The V gene's germline CDR1 is LGHNA and CDR2 YSLEER. The CDR3 is 15 amino acids. Trimming removed 1 base from V and 3 bases from J; junction bases left unmatched: 3. Written as DNA, the CDR3 is TGCGCCAGCAGCCAAGTCGCTAGCGGCTACAATGAGCAGTTCTTC. Its translation: CASSQVASGYNEQFF.

The chain combines TRBV7-2 with TRBJ2-3, with 8 bases matching TRBD2. The CDR3 runs to 17 residues. The germline CDR1 and CDR2 sequences are SGHTA and FQGNSA. The V and J ends lost 1 base and 1 base, in that order; junction bases with no gene match: 7. Here the CDR3 DNA reads TGTGCCAGCAGCTTAGACCCACGGGGGGGTGGCACAGATACGCAGTATTTT. Translation: CASSLDPRGGGTDTQYF.

V usage is TRBV30 and J usage is TRBJ1-2; 9 nucleotides line up with TRBD1. Germline loops: CDR1 GTSNPN, CDR2 SVGIG (reference sequence). The V and J ends lost 0 bases and 1 base, in that order; junction bases with no gene match: 3. The CDR3 totals 15 residues. The CDR3 DNA follows: TGTGCCTGGAGTGTAGGGGGACAGGGTAACTATGGCTACACCTTC. Its protein product is CAWSVGGQGNYGYTF.

J is TRBJ2-2 and V is TRBV11-3; the D gene is possibly TRBD1 (5 bases). Germline CDR1 reads SGHNT; CDR2 reads YENEEA. The CDR3 has 14 amino acids. V lost 4 bases and J 2 bases, leaving 8 bases between the germline ends. The CDR3 is CASSSDRNTGELFF. The CDR3 DNA is TGTGCCAGCAGCTCCGACAGAAACACCGGGGAGCTGTTTTTT.

This chain links TRBV10-2 with TRBJ1-1, with D tentatively TRBD1 (6 bases). V lost 0 bases and J 6 bases, leaving 14 bases between the germline ends. Germline assignment: CDR1 WSHSY and CDR2 SAAADI. The CDR3 consists of 15 residues. In DNA, the CDR3 is TGCGCCAGCAGTGAGTCCCACAGGGTGAATGCTGAAGCTTTCTTT. Translating gives CASSESHRVNAEAFF.

About this clone itself: Distinct nucleotide sequences in the sample also encode this CDR3. This chain joins TRBV3-1 (or the pseudogene TRBV3-2) and TRBJ2-5; 8 bases fit TRBD2. Per the germline V gene, CDR1 is LGHDT and CDR2 is YNNKEL (reference sequence). V trimming: 4 bases; J trimming: 2 bases; junction bases outside the gene matches: 6. The length of the CDR3 is 15 residues. CDR3 DNA: TGTGCCAGCAGCCCATCGAGCGGGGGTCAAGAGACCCAGTACTTC. Its protein is CASSPSSGGQETQYF.

The J gene is TRBJ1-1, the V gene TRBV7-9; D is perhaps TRBD1 (5 bases). The germline CDR1 and CDR2 sequences are SEHNR and FQNEAQ (reference sequence). This CDR3 is 16 amino acids long. Trimming took off 1 base at V and 2 bases at J, with 14 bases between the two ends. CDR3 DNA: TGTGCCAGCAGCTTAGACCAGCGGGGACTTAACACTGAAGCTTTCTTT. It encodes CASSLDQRGLNTEAFF.

This chain uses TRBV7-2 with TRBJ1-1, with D unresolved. Germline CDR1 SGHTA, CDR2 FQGNSA. The CDR3 contains 11 residues. Trimming removed 2 bases from V and 9 bases from J, with 7 bases in between. This CDR3 reads CASSLREKAFF. In DNA form, the CDR3 reads TGTGCCAGCAGCTTACGGGAGAAAGCTTTCTTT.

This clone came up many times. The chain joins TRBV9 to TRBJ1-5; TRBD1 agrees at 8 bases. There are 14 residues in the CDR3. The V and J ends lost 1 base and 6 bases, in that order; junction bases with no gene match: 3. The germline CDR1 and CDR2 sequences are SGDLS and YYNGEE. The CDR3: CASSVTGGGQPQHF. The DNA of the CDR3 is TGTGCCAGCAGCGTAACAGGGGGAGGTCAGCCCCAGCATTTT.

The genes are TRBV28 and TRBJ1-1; D is unresolved. Germline CDR1 MDHEN, CDR2 SYDVKM. V lost 6 bases to trimming and J lost 1 base, with 12 bases between them. The CDR3 is made up of 14 amino acids. In nucleotides, the CDR3 is TGTGCCAGCAGCTACAGAAGGTGGAACACTGAAGCTTTCTTT. Protein product: CASSYRRWNTEAFF. The variable domain in full, with the rest retrieved from reference TRBV28 and TRBJ1-1, is DVKVTQSSRYLVKRTGEKVFLECVQDMDHENMFWYRQDPGLGLRLIYFSYDVKMKEKGDIPEGYSVSREKKERFSLILESASTNQTSMYLCASSYRRWNTEAFFGQGTRLTVV.

This chain links TRBV5-6 with TRBJ1-1; weak D call: TRBD1 (6 bases). The V end was cut by 3 bases, the J end by 11 bases, with 20 bases between. The V gene's germline CDR1 is SGHDT and CDR2 YYEEEE. The CDR3 loop spans 14 amino acids. In DNA, the CDR3 is TGTGCCAGCAGCTCCTCGACAGGAGGTCTGTACGCTTTCTTT. This encodes CASSSSTGGLYAFF.

This sequence joins TRBV3-1 (or the pseudogene TRBV3-2) and TRBJ1-6; D might be TRBD1 (5 bases). Trimming took 0 bases from V and 10 from J, leaving 13 bases between them. The CDR3 has 15 amino acids. Germline CDR1 LGHDT, CDR2 YNNKEL (reference sequence). CDR3 sequence: CASSQDIQGNSPLHF. DNA for the CDR3: TGTGCCAGCAGCCAAGATATCCAGGGCAACTCACCCCTCCACTTT.

The chain combines TRBV5-4 with TRBJ1-1; D is perhaps TRBD1 (6 bases). This CDR3 is built from 12 residues. CDR1 and CDR2 from the germline V gene are SGHNT and YYREEE (reference sequence). The germline V and J ends were trimmed by 4 bases and 6 bases, with 10 bases remaining between them. CDR3 sequence reads: CASSPNRAEAFF. The DNA of the CDR3 is TGTGCCAGCAGCCCGAACAGGGCTGAAGCTTTCTTT.

The table lists this clone with a count of one. The V and J genes are TRBV12-3 or TRBV12-4 and TRBJ1-5; 8 nucleotides line up with TRBD1. CDR3 length: 13 amino acids. V gave up 10 bases and J gave up 5 bases; unmatched junction bases: 7. The CDR3 region has the DNA TGTGCCACCTCAGGGGGCGGGGATCAGCCCCAGCATTTT. Encoded protein: CATSGGGDQPQHF.

The gene calls are TRBV30 and TRBJ1-6; the D gene is possibly TRBD1 (5 bases). The CDR3 is 15 amino acids. V gave up 4 bases and J gave up 7 bases, with 17 bases separating them. Germline CDR1 is GTSNPN and CDR2 is SVGIG (reference sequence). The CDR3 DNA follows: TGTGCCTGGAATCTCATTGGGGCGAGGAATTCACCCCTCCACTTT. Encoded protein: CAWNLIGARNSPLHF.

The chain has TRBV20-1 and TRBJ1-1; no clear D gene. The CDR3 covers 13 residues. Germline CDR1 and CDR2: DFQATT and SNEGSKA (reference sequence). With 3 bases removed from V and 4 bases from J, the gap between germline ends came to 12 bases. CDR3 coding DNA: TGCAGTGCTAGTTGGGGAGTTCGCACTGAAGCTTTCTTT. This translates into CSASWGVRTEAFF.

V usage is TRBV5-1 and J usage is TRBJ2-2; 8 bases are a match to TRBD1. Trimming at V came to 0 bases and at J to 5 bases, leaving 6 bases not matched to a gene. The CDR3 consists of 16 residues. The germline V gene encodes CDR1 SGHRS and CDR2 YFSETQ. The CDR3 reads CASSLDGTGRTGELFF. The CDR3 bases are TGCGCCAGCAGCTTGGATGGGACAGGAAGGACCGGGGAGCTGTTTTTT.